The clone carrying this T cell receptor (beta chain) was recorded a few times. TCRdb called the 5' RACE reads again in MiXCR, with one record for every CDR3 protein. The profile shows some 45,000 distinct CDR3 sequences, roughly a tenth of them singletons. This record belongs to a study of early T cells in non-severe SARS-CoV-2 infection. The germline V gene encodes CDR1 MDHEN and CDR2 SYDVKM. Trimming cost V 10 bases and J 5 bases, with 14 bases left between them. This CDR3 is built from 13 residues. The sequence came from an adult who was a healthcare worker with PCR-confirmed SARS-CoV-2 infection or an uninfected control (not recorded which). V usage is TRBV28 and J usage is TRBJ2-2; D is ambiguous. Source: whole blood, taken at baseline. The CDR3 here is CAIVEHSTGELFF. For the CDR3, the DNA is TGTGCCATCGTCGAGCACTCGACCGGGGAGCTGTTTTTT.